Each of the 7 T cell receptor beta chains below was sequenced from the same sample in a study of blood T cell repertoires in COVID-19. Generated by immunoSEQ multiplex PCR, the TCRdb table keeps only in-frame clones and is missing some. Among about 370,000 clones listed, approximately 90% were seen once. Material for sequencing was PBMCs or T cells enriched from blood (not recorded which). The receptors stem from a woman aged 40 to 55 who had been exposed to COVID-19.

This chain links TRBV4-2 with TRBJ2-1; 11 bases map to TRBD2. V gave up 1 base and J gave up 2 bases; unmatched junction bases: 4. The CDR3 runs to 17 residues. CDR1 is LGHNA and CDR2 is YNFKEQ in the germline V gene. CDR3 in DNA: TGTGCCAGCAGCCAAGTAGCGGGAGGGCCCCCCTACAATGAGCAGTTCTTC. Translated: CASSQVAGGPPYNEQFF.

This clone was counted only a few times. The CDR3 protein is CASSLMPGQGARTEAFF. In DNA, the CDR3 is TGTGCCAGCAGCTTAATGCCAGGCCAGGGGGCAAGAACTGAAGCTTTCTTT. The chain uses TRBV7-9 and TRBJ1-1; 8 bases match TRBD1. V gave up 2 bases and J gave up 5 bases; unmatched junction bases: 13. CDR1 is SEHNR, CDR2 FQNEAQ, per germline (reference sequence). This CDR3 comprises 17 residues. Full variable domain (rest looked up from reference TRBV7-9 and TRBJ1-1): DTGVSQNPRHKITKRGQNVTFRCDPISEHNRLYWYRQTLGQGPEFLTYFQNEAQLEKSRLLSDRFSAERPKGSFSTLEIQRTEQGDSAMYLCASSLMPGQGARTEAFFGQGTRLTVV.

This clone was counted a few times. The chain couples TRBV18 to TRBJ2-5; the match to TRBD2 covers 15 bases. The germline V gene encodes CDR1 KGHSH and CDR2 LQKENI. After removal of 3 bases from V and 5 bases from J, the junction contained 19 bases not matched to a gene. The CDR3 loop spans 21 amino acids. The CDR3 region has the DNA TGTGCCAGCTCACCGGGGACTAGCGGGAGGAGTGGGCGGTCGGCTGCGGAGACCCAGTACTTC. Translation: CASSPGTSGRSGRSAAETQYF.

The V gene is TRBV3-1 (or the pseudogene TRBV3-2), the J gene TRBJ1-3; the D is unclear. From germline, CDR1 is LGHDT and CDR2 YNNKEL (reference sequence). This CDR3 comprises 16 residues. With 3 bases removed from V and 0 bases from J, the gap between germline ends came to 12 bases. The CDR3 here is CASSQRLLSSGNTIYF. The CDR3 DNA follows: TGTGCCAGCAGCCAGCGGCTTCTGAGCTCTGGAAACACCATATATTTT.

The CDR3 loop reads CASSQGQGARTKTYNEQFF. The CDR3 DNA reads as TGTGCCAGCAGCCAAGGTCAGGGCGCCCGGACAAAAACCTACAATGAGCAGTTCTTC. This chain connects TRBV14 to TRBJ2-1; D may be TRBD1 (5 bases). CDR1 is SGHDN and CDR2 is FVKESK in the germline V gene. Trimming stripped 1 base from V and 2 bases from J, with 21 bases between. The CDR3 spans 19 residues.

J is TRBJ1-2 and V is TRBV7-9; tentatively, D is TRBD1 (6 bases). This CDR3 has 15 residues. Germline loops: CDR1 SEHNR, CDR2 FQNEAQ (reference sequence). V was shortened by 7 bases and J by 1 base, with 16 bases between the two germline ends. Here the CDR3 reads CASTRTSDSNYGYTF. The CDR3 DNA is TGTGCCAGCACAAGAACCTCGGACAGTAACTATGGCTACACCTTC.

In nucleotides, the CDR3 is TGTGCCAGCAGACAGGGGGCTCGGGGCTACACCTTC. Residues: CASRQGARGYTF. The chain recombines TRBV2 with TRBJ1-2, with 9 bases lining up with TRBD1. Germline values: CDR1 SNHLY, CDR2 FYNNEI. Trimming at V came to 6 bases and at J to 8 bases, leaving 4 bases not matched to a gene. This CDR3 is 12 amino acids long.